Listed below are T cell receptor beta chains from one sample, sequenced in a study of brain T cells in children with intractable seizures. The assay was immunoSEQ multiplex PCR, and TCRdb's table has in-frame clones only and misses some. This table holds hundreds of thousands of clones, 85% to 95% found once. Sequenced here: peripheral blood, sampled roughly 5 months after surgery. Every receptor here comes from a boy less than two years old with tuberous sclerosis and intractable seizures. The CDR3 runs from the conserved cysteine through the conserved F or W.

length,V,J,CDR3
13,TRBV7-8,TRBJ2-7,CASRSGGLYEQYF
15,TRBV6-5,TRBJ1-2,CASKGPGQVNYGYTF
10,TRBV20-1,TRBJ2-1,CSARGGEQFF
17,TRBV11-3,TRBJ2-2,CASSLNRARANTGELFF
14,TRBV29-1,TRBJ1-3,CSVVTGYSGNTIYF
15,TRBV7-3,TRBJ1-1,CASSLTGQGATEAFF
14,TRBV9,TRBJ2-7,CASSRRVGAREQYF
15,TRBV7-7,TRBJ2-1,CASSLRAGLYNEQFF
15,TRBV19,TRBJ1-2,CASSKGTGPLYGYTF
12,TRBV6-5,TRBJ2-5,CASGVTSETQYF
13,TRBV27,TRBJ1-2,CASSLRRGDGYTF
13,TRBV6-5,TRBJ2-3,CASSLRDTDTQYF
18,TRBV6-2/TRBV6-3,TRBJ2-3,CASSYPTLAGGPTDTQYF
17,TRBV4-1,TRBJ2-3,CASSQEGGGTWADTQYF
10,TRBV19,TRBJ1-1,CASMRGEAFF
18,TRBV6-6,TRBJ2-6,CASSPRGTLSSGANVLTF
15,TRBV5-1,TRBJ2-5,CASSLEAREVETQYF
12,TRBV2,TRBJ1-6,CASSEYYSPLHF
17,TRBV11-2,TRBJ2-1,CASSLASGLARNNEQFF
15,TRBV19,TRBJ1-6,CASSWGRSYNSPLHF
14,TRBV6-5,TRBJ1-2,CASSYSGGREGYTF
13,TRBV2,TRBJ1-2,CASSPDRLNGYTF
15,TRBV5-5,TRBJ2-2,CASSRATGITGELFF
15,TRBV2,TRBJ1-1,CASRGGAYRDDEAFF
17,TRBV3-1/TRBV3-2,TRBJ2-3,CASSRTSGRAGTDTQYF
15,TRBV5-1,TRBJ2-5,CASSLAATNIEAQYF
15,TRBV5-1,TRBJ2-2,CASSFRGPNTGELFF
15,TRBV7-8,TRBJ1-2,CASSQRVEGPYGYTF
14,TRBV30,TRBJ2-7,CAWSVGQSSYEQYF
13,TRBV29-1,TRBJ2-7,CSVQGGLRYEQYF
13,TRBV12-3/TRBV12-4,TRBJ2-1,CASSSSSSYEQFF
14,TRBV7-9,TRBJ2-5,CASSYPDGEETQYF
10,TRBV20-1,TRBJ2-3,CSAFGIWQYF
19,TRBV28,TRBJ1-6,CASSFWGPIGSAYNSPLHF
17,TRBV27,TRBJ1-2,CASSSWKAGQGHYGYTF
12,TRBV29-1,TRBJ2-5,CSVDSRQETQYF
17,TRBV4-1,TRBJ2-1,CASSQYPVASSYNEQFF
12,TRBV4-1,TRBJ1-1,CASSQVGHSAFF
16,TRBV3-1/TRBV3-2,TRBJ1-4,CASSQGPSSTNEKLFF
15,TRBV18,TRBJ1-3,CASSPLPGSGNTIYF
15,TRBV10-3,TRBJ1-5,CAISEDGQGYQPQHF
16,TRBV7-9,TRBJ1-4,CASSFRGLATNEKLFF
14,TRBV7-6,TRBJ2-5,CASSLQGAGETQYF
14,TRBV9,TRBJ2-7,CASSAGLAAYEQYF
16,TRBV11-3,TRBJ2-3,CASSAGVKIFTDTQYF
11,TRBV5-6,TRBJ2-7,CASSRFGEQYF
15,TRBV13,TRBJ1-2,CASSARTGGYYGYTF
14,TRBV19,TRBJ2-7,CASSITGASYEQYF
11,TRBV29-1,TRBJ1-2,CSARQGDGYTF
14,TRBV7-6,TRBJ2-1,CASGRAADYNEQFF
12,TRBV28,TRBJ1-1,CASSLTRGEAFF
17,TRBV4-2,TRBJ2-2,CASSQDWATANTGELFF
15,TRBV5-1,TRBJ2-2,CASSPGGANTGELFF
12,TRBV5-6,TRBJ1-5,CASSLGSQPQHF
13,TRBV9,TRBJ1-5,CASSVSYNQPQHF
12,TRBV30,TRBJ2-1,CAWREESDEQFF
15,TRBV6-1,TRBJ1-1,CASSDAGTGNTEAFF
17,TRBV28,TRBJ1-5,CASTTGGTGGPNQPQHF
18,TRBV7-9,TRBJ2-1,CASSTRLAGGSSYNEQFF